These T cell receptor beta chains were read from a single sample in a study of blood T cell repertoires in COVID-19. The data were produced by immunoSEQ multiplex PCR, yet TCRdb's version contains in-frame clones alone and is incomplete. This sample has roughly 170,000 clones; around 82% occur once, and the top ten carry about 1.2%. Sequenced material: peripheral blood. The receptors derive from a man aged 55 to 70 who had recovered from COVID-19. The CDR3 runs from the conserved cysteine through the conserved F or W. The order of the fields is V gene, J gene, CDR3 protein.

TRBV19	TRBJ2-3	CASSLNGGRKDTQYF
TRBV24-1	TRBJ2-2	CAASRGVTGELFF
TRBV3-1/TRBV3-2	TRBJ2-1	CASSQGRGLAGENEQFF
TRBV12-5	TRBJ2-2	CASGLAPIVAGGVTGELFF
TRBV10-3	TRBJ2-7	CAISRLQEQYF
TRBV5-1	TRBJ1-5	CASSLGPGTGGNQPQHF
TRBV5-3	TRBJ1-2	CARSPIRGQSDGYTF
TRBV19	TRBJ2-2	CAIRQLANTGELFF
TRBV18	TRBJ1-1	CASSPQGAIEAFF
TRBV4-3	TRBJ2-5	CASSQDVAKETQYF
TRBV3-1/TRBV3-2	TRBJ2-3	CASSIRLGTDTQYF
TRBV7-8	TRBJ2-7	CASSPWEGLEQYF
TRBV5-5	TRBJ2-3	CASSLERGITDTQYF
TRBV21-1	TRBJ2-2	CASSKVRGTHTNTGELFF
TRBV19	TRBJ2-7	CASSDPGQGLNEQYF
TRBV24-1	TRBJ2-5	CATSDSGQGEETQYF
TRBV20-1	TRBJ1-1	CSAPRTAEAFF
TRBV5-1	TRBJ2-5	CASSLVEAETQYF
TRBV7-9	TRBJ1-2	CASSLGGPDTF
TRBV6-2/TRBV6-3	TRBJ2-1	CASSPAGFYNEQFF
TRBV7-2	TRBJ2-3	CASSKDDYTDTQYF
TRBV27	TRBJ2-7	CASSTGLERLCEQYF
TRBV7-3	TRBJ2-3	CASSLRAPGQLSTDTQYF
TRBV5-8	TRBJ2-2	CASSLNTGELFF
TRBV5-1	TRBJ1-3	CASSPITVSGNTIYF
TRBV18	TRBJ2-4	CASSPYRGVRNIQYF
TRBV2	TRBJ1-6	CASRSGESSYNSPLHF
TRBV27	TRBJ2-2	CASSFQGAGELFF
TRBV7-9	TRBJ2-2	CASNRAGGPRELFF
TRBV6-5	TRBJ1-5	CASSHTQDGNQPQHF
TRBV4-1	TRBJ1-6	CASSLGQNSPLHF
TRBV7-8	TRBJ1-4	CASSLTGSATNEKLFF
TRBV18	TRBJ1-1	CASSPPSGWTEAFF
TRBV30	TRBJ1-1	CAWSVSLDSTEAFF
TRBV7-2	TRBJ2-1	CASSSGTSGTKQFF
TRBV30	TRBJ1-1	CAWSVQTSAEAFF
TRBV19	TRBJ2-5	CASSGGSQETQYF
TRBV19	TRBJ1-5	CASSINPNQVNQPQHF
TRBV6-5	TRBJ2-5	CAASPQGQETQYF
TRBV6-5	TRBJ2-7	CASSYSQARSYEQYF
TRBV10-3	TRBJ1-5	CAMSQGVDQPQHF
TRBV5-1	TRBJ2-2	CASSTAGGRLNTGELFF
TRBV27	TRBJ2-6	CASNSQGISGANVLTF
TRBV9	TRBJ1-1	CASSVEWETEAFF
TRBV18	TRBJ2-7	CASSHGADSYEQYF
TRBV7-2	TRBJ2-2	CASSNAGTGNTGELFF
TRBV9	TRBJ2-5	CASSEGEGGQETQYF
TRBV11-3	TRBJ2-5	CASSPGGGVETQYF
TRBV6-4	TRBJ1-1	CASSPTPNTEAFF
TRBV6-5	TRBJ1-4	CASSYWGGSGEKLFF
TRBV9	TRBJ1-6	CASSVTGNRVNSPLHF
TRBV3-1/TRBV3-2	TRBJ1-4	CASSQEETYTNEKLFF
TRBV18	TRBJ1-1	CASSQRRVWTEAFF